This passage covers 30 T cell receptor beta chains from one sample sequenced in a study of human T cells and chemical hapten exposure. MiXCR was run by TCRdb on the RACE reads, yielding one entry per CDR3 protein. The sample has approximately 96,000 distinct CDR3 sequences; 9.3% are singletons. Time point defined: patch test 2, 6 weeks after DPC sensitization. Treatment here: therapeutic diphenylcyclopropenone sensitization with weekly scalp DPC. The sample in question was whole blood, obtained in connection with sensitization to the hapten diphenylcyclopropenone (DPC). These receptors were obtained from a woman between 40 and 55 years old with alopecia areata. Some clones in this sample may be carry-over from other donors' samples.

This clonotype came up many times. The rearrangement joins TRBV4-1 to TRBJ2-5, with TRBD2 matching over 9 bases. This CDR3 has 14 amino acids. Trimming cost V 0 bases and J 5 bases; bases outside gene matches: 1. CDR1 and CDR2 from the germline V gene are MGHRA and YSYEKL. The CDR3 loop is CASSQDGLAETQYF. The DNA for the CDR3 is TGCGCCAGCAGCCAAGACGGACTAGCGGAGACCCAGTACTTC.

This clonotype was seen more than once but under ten times. This CDR3 is CASSPLEAAGRTEAFF. Written as DNA, the CDR3 is TGTGCCAGCAGCCCGTTAGAAGCGGCAGGACGCACTGAAGCTTTCTTT. This chain connects TRBV5-5 to TRBJ1-1, with D uncertain. This CDR3 is built from 16 residues. Germline V lookup: CDR1 SGHKS, CDR2 YYEKEE (reference sequence). The ends were cut back, 4 bases at V and 4 bases at J, with 20 bases in the middle.

This chain joins TRBV5-1 and TRBJ2-7; a possible D gene is TRBD1 (6 bases). The V end was cut by 0 bases, the J end by 6 bases, with 13 bases between. The CDR3 sequence is 14 residues long. CDR1 is SGHRS and CDR2 is YFSETQ in the germline V gene. The CDR3 region is CASSLDKGGREQYF. In DNA, the CDR3 is TGCGCCAGCAGCTTGGATAAAGGGGGTCGCGAGCAGTACTTC.

This clonotype was seen many times. The rearrangement joins TRBV12-3 or TRBV12-4 to TRBJ2-2, with 7 bases lining up with TRBD2. This CDR3 contains 17 residues. Trimming removed 5 bases from V and 5 bases from J; junction bases left unmatched: 14. The chain's CDR3 is CASSTGGTTTLTGELFF. As DNA, the CDR3 is TGTGCCAGCAGTACAGGCGGGACTACCACTTTGACCGGGGAGCTGTTTTTT.

V usage is TRBV28 and J usage is TRBJ2-2; 7 bases line up with TRBD2. The germline gives CDR1 MDHEN, CDR2 SYDVKM. The CDR3 contains 15 residues. Losses at the gene ends were 6 bases for V and 3 bases for J; bases not matched to a gene: 7. CDR3 protein: CASSLPLADTGELFF. The CDR3 nucleotides read TGTGCCAGCAGCCTACCCCTAGCGGACACCGGGGAGCTGTTTTTT.

The chain couples TRBV28 to TRBJ1-2, with D possibly TRBD1 on 5 matching bases. This CDR3 has 15 amino acids. The V and J ends lost 4 bases and 4 bases respectively, with 16 bases between them. CDR1 and CDR2 from the germline V gene are MDHEN and SYDVKM. The CDR3 DNA reads as TGTGCCAGCAGTTCACCTGTAGGGGCAGGCTATGGCTACACCTTC. It is translated as CASSSPVGAGYGYTF.

This clonotype was observed many times. The chain links TRBV20-1 to TRBJ2-3; D might be TRBD1 (5 bases). The CDR3 sequence is 14 residues long. Trimming cost V 5 bases and J 0 bases, with 12 bases left between them. Germline CDR1 DFQATT, CDR2 SNEGSKA (reference sequence). The CDR3 here is CSAPQDPSTDTQYF. For the CDR3, the DNA is TGCAGTGCTCCACAGGACCCTAGCACAGATACGCAGTATTTT.

The rearrangement uses TRBV7-2 and TRBJ2-7; D perhaps matches TRBD1 (6 bases). Germline loops: CDR1 SGHTA, CDR2 FQGNSA. This CDR3 contains 15 residues. V was cut by 5 bases and J by 2 bases, with 16 bases left in between. CDR3 sequence (DNA): TGTGCCAGCAGCCGACAGGCAACACAAACCTACGAGCAGTACTTC. This translates into CASSRQATQTYEQYF.

The chain employs TRBV10-3 and TRBJ2-5; 10 positions agree with TRBD2. The CDR3 consists of 15 residues. The germline V gene has CDR1 ENHRY and CDR2 SYGVKD. V lost 3 bases to trimming and J lost 2 bases; unmatched junction nucleotides: 3. The CDR3 loop reads CAISDSTSGQETQYF. The CDR3 DNA sequence: TGTGCCATCAGTGATTCGACTAGCGGGCAAGAGACCCAGTACTTC.

DNA for the CDR3: TGCAGTGCTCGAATCTCTCCTCAGGGGGCTGAGCAGTTCTTC. It specifies CSARISPQGAEQFF. The rearrangement joins TRBV20-1 to TRBJ2-1, with 8 nucleotides matching TRBD1. Germline CDR1 DFQATT, CDR2 SNEGSKA (reference sequence). V shed 5 bases and J 9 bases; nucleotides not matched to a gene: 12. The CDR3 contains 14 residues.

This clonotype was counted a few times. The chain links TRBV7-2 to TRBJ2-3, with 11 bases aligning to TRBD2. The length of the CDR3 is 15 residues. Germline V gene data show CDR1 as SGHTA and CDR2 as FQGNSA. V shed 5 bases and J 7 bases; nucleotides not matched to a gene: 8. The CDR3 region is CASSQDSTSGNTQYF. CDR3 DNA sequence: TGTGCCAGCAGCCAAGATTCGACTAGCGGGAATACGCAGTATTTT.

This clonotype was seen repeatedly, ten times or more. The gene calls are TRBV14 and TRBJ2-6; TRBD2 matches 10 bases. The CDR3 contains 18 residues. In germline, CDR1 is SGHDN, CDR2 FVKESK. Germline trimming cut 4 bases from V and 2 bases from J; bases unmatched to any gene: 8. DNA of the CDR3: TGTGCCAGCAGCCTCCTAGGGCTAGCGGGAGCTGGGGCCAACGTCCTGACTTTC. Amino acid sequence: CASSLLGLAGAGANVLTF.

In its sample, this clonotype was seen a few times. The chain couples TRBV12-3 or TRBV12-4 to TRBJ2-1, with D uncertain. The germline V and J ends were trimmed by 6 bases and 8 bases, with 14 bases remaining between them. This CDR3 has 13 amino acids. The CDR3 nucleotides read TGTGCCAGCAGCCGGAGTCTGGCAGATGAGCAGTTCTTC. Translation: CASSRSLADEQFF.

This clonotype has at least ten counts. J is TRBJ1-1 and V is TRBV24-1; D gene uncertain. The CDR3 is 13 amino acids. In germline, CDR1 is KGHDR, CDR2 SFDVKD. V shed 7 bases and J shed 1 base, with 9 bases lying between them. For the CDR3, the DNA is TGTGCCACCAGCTCCTGGAAGAACACTGAAGCTTTCTTT. Protein: CATSSWKNTEAFF.

This clonotype has a handful of counts. The rearrangement joins TRBV5-6 to TRBJ2-1; the D gene is possibly TRBD2 (6 bases). V lost 0 bases, J lost 7 bases, and 20 bases lay in between. Germline V CDR1 and CDR2: SGHDT, YYEEEE. The CDR3 contains 17 residues. CDR3 sequence: CASSLVSGVGLGNEQFF. The CDR3 DNA reads as TGTGCCAGCAGCTTGGTTAGCGGCGTCGGCCTGGGGAATGAGCAGTTCTTC. The full variable domain, in which reference TRBV5-6 and TRBJ2-1 provide the parts outside the CDR3, is DAGVTQSPTHLIKTRGQQVTLRCSPKSGHDTVSWYQQALGQGPQFIFQYYEEEERQRGNFPDRFSGHQFPNYSSELNVNALLLGDSALYLCASSLVSGVGLGNEQFFGPGTRLTVL.

This clonotype was counted a few times. The chain is built from TRBV28 and TRBJ2-5; TRBD2 matches 10 bases. CDR1 is MDHEN and CDR2 is SYDVKM in the germline V gene. V gave up 7 bases and J gave up 1 base; unmatched junction bases: 6. The CDR3 length is 15 residues. CDR3 loop: CASTMTSGPQETQYF. CDR3 DNA sequence: TGTGCCAGCACTATGACTAGCGGGCCCCAAGAGACCCAGTACTTC.

The V gene is TRBV6-5, the J gene TRBJ2-2; D perhaps matches TRBD1 (6 bases). The germline V gene encodes CDR1 MNHEY and CDR2 SVGAGI. V was clipped by 2 bases and J by 4 bases, with 8 bases between them. The CDR3 is 14 amino acids. The CDR3 sequence is CASSYTQGTGELFF. The CDR3 region has the DNA TGTGCCAGCAGTTACACACAGGGCACCGGGGAGCTGTTTTTT.

This clonotype was seen at least ten times. V and J are TRBV7-6 and TRBJ2-2; D perhaps matches TRBD1 (6 bases). CDR3 length: 18 residues. The germline gives CDR1 SGHVS, CDR2 FNYEAQ. V was pared by 5 bases and J by 6 bases, with 25 bases between. The CDR3 sequence is CASSPGLVPGVNPGELFF. As DNA, the CDR3 is TGTGCCAGCAGCCCAGGACTCGTACCAGGGGTTAATCCCGGGGAGCTGTTTTTT.

V gene TRBV7-2 combines with J gene TRBJ2-1; TRBD2 agrees at 9 bases. Trimming at V came to 6 bases and at J to 3 bases, leaving 6 bases not matched to a gene. CDR3 length equals 15 residues. Germline V gene data show CDR1 as SGHTA and CDR2 as FQGNSA. The CDR3 protein is CASRKLAGFYNEQFF. In DNA, the CDR3 is TGTGCCAGCAGGAAACTAGCGGGTTTCTACAATGAGCAGTTCTTC.

This clonotype was seen many times. This chain connects TRBV5-6 to TRBJ2-3; D is ambiguous. This CDR3 spans 14 amino acids. V was shortened by 0 bases and J by 2 bases, with 7 bases between the two germline ends. Germline-derived CDR1 and CDR2 are SGHDT and YYEEEE. The CDR3 sequence: CASSLEGPTDTQYF. The CDR3 DNA reads as TGTGCCAGCAGCTTGGAAGGACCCACAGATACGCAGTATTTT.

This clonotype was counted ten times or more. The chain uses TRBV28 and TRBJ2-1, with TRBD1 matching 7 bases. Germline V gene sequence: CDR1 MDHEN, CDR2 SYDVKM. The CDR3 is 14 amino acids. V was clipped by 5 bases and J by 4 bases; unmatched bases: 5. In DNA form, the CDR3 reads TGTGCCAGCAGTCCCGCGGACAGGTACAATGAGCAGTTCTTC. Amino acids: CASSPADRYNEQFF.

V gene TRBV12-3 or TRBV12-4 combines with J gene TRBJ1-1, with D unresolved. Trimming stripped 6 bases from V and 4 bases from J, with 12 bases between. The CDR3 length is 13 residues. The CDR3: CASSLFEGTEAFF. For the CDR3, the DNA is TGTGCCAGCAGCCTCTTTGAGGGCACTGAAGCTTTCTTT.

This chain joins TRBV29-1 and TRBJ2-3; 10 bases agree with TRBD1. CDR1 and CDR2 (germline): SQVTM, ANQGSEA. After removal of 7 bases from V and 5 bases from J, the junction contained 6 bases not matched to a gene. The CDR3 runs to 13 residues. The CDR3 is CSGRQGAGDTQYF. The CDR3 DNA reads TGCAGCGGAAGACAGGGGGCGGGAGATACGCAGTATTTT.

This clonotype has more than one count but fewer than ten. The chain is built from TRBV12-3 or TRBV12-4 and TRBJ2-3, with 9 positions matching TRBD1. After removal of 6 bases from V and 3 bases from J, the junction contained 7 bases not matched to a gene. CDR3 size: 15 residues. In nucleotides, the CDR3 is TGTGCCAGCAGCCAGATTGGACAGGGGACAGATACGCAGTATTTT. Amino acid sequence: CASSQIGQGTDTQYF.

In this sample, this clonotype turned up many times. The chain is built from TRBV19 and TRBJ1-5, with 9 bases aligning to TRBD1. The CDR3 loop spans 16 amino acids. The germline V gene encodes CDR1 LNHDA and CDR2 SQIVND (reference sequence). With V trimmed by 3 bases and J by 2 bases, 5 bases remained unmatched. The DNA for the CDR3 is TGTGCCAGTAGTATTGGGTGGACAGGGGGCAATCAGCCCCAGCATTTT. Protein sequence: CASSIGWTGGNQPQHF.

This clonotype was seen a handful of times. The gene calls are TRBV4-1 and TRBJ1-5, with D unresolved. V lost 3 bases, J lost 2 bases, and 8 bases lay in between. The germline CDR1 and CDR2 sequences are MGHRA and YSYEKL. The CDR3 is 14 residues long. Written as DNA, the CDR3 is TGCGCCAGCAGCCAGCCTAGCGGCAATCAGCCCCAGCATTTT. Translation gives CASSQPSGNQPQHF.

This clonotype was detected only a few times. J is TRBJ2-3 and V is TRBV20-1; 9 bases are shared with TRBD2. CDR1 and CDR2 (germline): DFQATT, SNEGSKA (reference sequence). The CDR3 is 13 residues long. J lost 4 bases, V lost 6 bases, and 5 bases had no gene match. Here the CDR3 DNA reads TGCAGTGCCCCTGGGACTAGCCCAGATACGCAGTATTTT. Its translation: CSAPGTSPDTQYF.

The chain carries TRBV4-1 and TRBJ2-2; D is perhaps TRBD2 (5 bases). This CDR3 has 18 amino acids. Germline V gene data show CDR1 as MGHRA and CDR2 as YSYEKL. V lost 3 bases and J lost 7, with 24 bases in between. The CDR3 nucleotides are TGCGCCAGCAGCCACTCCCCCCTGGTGAGGGAGCGGATCGGGGAGCTGTTTTTT. It is translated as CASSHSPLVRERIGELFF.

This clonotype was counted at least ten times. The chain carries TRBV5-1 and TRBJ2-1; 8 bases map to TRBD2. CDR3 length: 14 amino acids. V gave up 7 bases and J gave up 7 bases; unmatched junction bases: 10. CDR1 is SGHRS and CDR2 is YFSETQ in the germline V gene. The CDR3 loop is CASSQSGSWNEQFF. In nucleotides, the CDR3 is TGCGCCAGCTCCCAAAGCGGGAGTTGGAATGAGCAGTTCTTC.

This clonotype was found many times. This sequence joins TRBV12-3 or TRBV12-4 and TRBJ2-2; no clear D. CDR3 length: 15 residues. V lost 3 bases and J 2 bases, leaving 10 bases between the germline ends. CDR3 sequence reads: CASSFGPGNTGELFF. The CDR3 DNA reads TGTGCCAGCAGTTTCGGGCCAGGAAACACCGGGGAGCTGTTTTTT.